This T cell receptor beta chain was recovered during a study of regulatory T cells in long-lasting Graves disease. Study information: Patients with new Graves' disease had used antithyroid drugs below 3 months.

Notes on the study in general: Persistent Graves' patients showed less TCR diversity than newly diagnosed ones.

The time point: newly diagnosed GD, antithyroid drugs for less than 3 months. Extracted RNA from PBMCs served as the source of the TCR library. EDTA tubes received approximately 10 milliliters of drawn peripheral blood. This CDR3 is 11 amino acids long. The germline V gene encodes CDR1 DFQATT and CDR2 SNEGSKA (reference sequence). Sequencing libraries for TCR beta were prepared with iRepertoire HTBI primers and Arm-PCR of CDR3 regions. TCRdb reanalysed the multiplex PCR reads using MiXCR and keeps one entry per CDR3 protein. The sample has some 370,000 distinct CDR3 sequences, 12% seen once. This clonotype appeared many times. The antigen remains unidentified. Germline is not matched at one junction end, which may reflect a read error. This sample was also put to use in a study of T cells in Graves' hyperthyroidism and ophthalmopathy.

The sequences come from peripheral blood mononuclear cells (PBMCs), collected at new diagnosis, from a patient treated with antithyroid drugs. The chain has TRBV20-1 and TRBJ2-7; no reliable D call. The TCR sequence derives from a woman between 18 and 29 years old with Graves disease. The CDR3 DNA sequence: TGCAGTGCTGGAGAGAACTACGAGCAGTACTTC. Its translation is CSAGENYEQYF.